These 28 T cell receptor beta chains share one sample of origin, sequenced in a study of immune evolution from preneoplasia to lung adenocarcinoma (dated by TCRdb to the early 2020s). The library was made by the immunoSEQ multiplex PCR assay. TCRdb limited this immuneACCESS table to in-frame rearrangements with V and J called. A share of clones is missing; checked studies link under half to unresolved V genes, and the rest is unexplained. The sample table records some 5,000 clones; approximately 67% of these occur just once. The biggest ten clones account for over 20% of the sample. Source material: FFPE adjacent normal lung tissue. These receptors originate from an older person with lung adenocarcinoma.

This chain connects TRBV30 to TRBJ2-7; the D gene is possibly TRBD1 (5 bases). CDR3 length: 13 amino acids. V lost 0 bases and J lost 1, with 7 bases in between. Germline CDR1 is GTSNPN and CDR2 is SVGIG (reference sequence). CDR3 residues: CAWSVRQSYEQYF. The CDR3 nucleotides are TGTGCCTGGAGTGTACGACAGTCCTACGAGCAGTACTTC.

V usage is TRBV5-4 and J usage is TRBJ2-3; D not certain. CDR3 length equals 13 residues. Trimming stripped 6 bases from V and 6 bases from J, with 14 bases between. The germline gives CDR1 SGHNT, CDR2 YYREEE (reference sequence). CDR3 bases: TGTGCCAGCACCTCCCCCAGAGAGGATACGCAGTATTTT. Protein: CASTSPREDTQYF.

The CDR3 sequence is CASSSRDFNEKLFF. The CDR3 nucleotides are TGTGCCAGCAGCTCCCGGGACTTTAATGAAAAACTGTTTTTT. The chain has TRBV11-2 and TRBJ1-4; a weak D match, TRBD1 (5 bases). The CDR3 spans 14 residues. Trimming cost V 4 bases and J 4 bases, with 10 bases left between them. The germline CDR1 and CDR2 sequences are SGHAT and FQNNGV.

Judged by abundance, this clone is medium-sized. This chain joins TRBV7-2 and TRBJ2-4, with a weak D call TRBD1 (5 bases). The CDR3 contains 13 residues. The V and J ends lost 2 bases and 13 bases respectively, with 15 bases between them. From germline, CDR1 is SGHTA and CDR2 FQGNSA. CDR3 DNA: TGTGCCAGCAGCTTATTTACATCGGACAACCAGTACTTC. Protein: CASSLFTSDNQYF.

This clone was found once. The V call is TRBV2, the J call TRBJ1-5; D uncertain. Germline V gives CDR1 SNHLY, CDR2 FYNNEI. This CDR3 is 14 amino acids long. With 1 base removed from V and 1 base from J, the gap between germline ends came to 5 bases. For the CDR3, the DNA is TGTGCCAGCAGTGAAGGCCAGAGCAATCAGCCCCAGCATTTT. Translation gives CASSEGQSNQPQHF.

Points on this clone: The same CDR3 can be traced to other DNA sequences in this sample. J is TRBJ2-7 and V is TRBV30; D unresolved. Deletions cut 5 bases from V and 1 base from J, with 3 bases between. This CDR3 is built from 10 residues. Germline CDR1 and CDR2: GTSNPN and SVGIG (reference sequence). DNA of the CDR3: TGTGCCTGGGGGTCCTACGAGCAGTACTTC. Its protein is CAWGSYEQYF.

In its sample, this clone is medium-sized. Other DNA sequences in the sample encode the same CDR3. The V call is TRBV10-3, the J call TRBJ2-1; TRBD2 might be the D (6 bases). The V and J ends lost 3 bases and 8 bases respectively, with 8 bases between them. CDR1 and CDR2 from the germline V gene are ENHRY and SYGVKD. The CDR3 is made up of 12 amino acids. The CDR3 sequence: CAISDGGDEQFF. CDR3 DNA sequence: TGTGCCATCAGTGACGGAGGGGATGAGCAGTTCTTC.

V is TRBV27 and J is TRBJ1-6, with D hard to call. Germline-derived CDR1 and CDR2 are MNHEY and SMNVEV (reference sequence). V gave up 3 bases and J gave up 7 bases, with 7 bases separating them. There are 13 residues in the CDR3. The CDR3 DNA is TGTGCCAGCAGTTTTAGAACGAATTCACCCCTCCACTTT. Its protein is CASSFRTNSPLHF.

By its share, this clone is medium-sized. The chain uses TRBV6-1 and TRBJ2-7; TRBD1 agrees at 7 bases. The trim removed 8 bases at V and 4 bases at J, leaving 8 bases unmatched. The CDR3 length is 13 residues. CDR1 and CDR2 (germline): MNHNS, SASEGT. The CDR3, as DNA: TGTGCCAGCGCCAAACAGGGGATTTACGAGCAGTACTTC. It yields the protein CASAKQGIYEQYF.

The gene calls are TRBV7-2 and TRBJ2-1, with D tentatively TRBD1 or TRBD2 (6 bases each). The CDR3 is 16 residues long. Germline CDR1 is SGHTA and CDR2 is FQGNSA. Deletions cut 1 base from V and 4 bases from J, with 14 bases between. The CDR3 bases are TGTGCCAGCAGCTTAGTACACGGGGGCCGATACAATGAGCAGTTCTTC. It specifies CASSLVHGGRYNEQFF. Complete variable domain (other parts from reference TRBV7-2 and TRBJ2-1): GAGVSQSPSNKVTEKGKDVELRCDPISGHTALYWYRQSLGQGLEFLIYFQGNSAPDKSGLPSDRFSAERTGGSVSTLTIQRTQQEDSAVYLCASSLVHGGRYNEQFFGPGTRLTVL.

The chain joins TRBV2 to TRBJ2-5; TRBD2 aligns across 11 bases. Germline V lookup: CDR1 SNHLY, CDR2 FYNNEI. The CDR3 is 16 amino acids. Trimming cost V 4 bases and J 3 bases; bases outside gene matches: 7. The CDR3 nucleotides are TGTGCCAGCAGTGTCTCTGTAGCGGGGGGGAAAGAGACCCAGTACTTC. Translated, it gives CASSVSVAGGKETQYF.

The rearrangement joins TRBV6-5 to TRBJ2-3; no definite D call. V was cut by 3 bases and J by 0 bases, with 7 bases left in between. In germline, CDR1 is MNHEY, CDR2 SVGAGI. The CDR3 has 14 amino acids. The CDR3 region has the DNA TGTGCCAGCAGTTATACCGACAGCACAGATACGCAGTATTTT. As protein: CASSYTDSTDTQYF.

This clone was seen just once. The chain recombines TRBV21-1 with TRBJ2-7; TRBD1 is the table's D call, not checked against the DNA. TRBV21-1 is deemed a pseudogene. The CDR3 runs to 16 residues. CDR3 sequence (DNA): TGTGCCAGCAGCAAAGGCCGGGACAGGGAATCCCACGAGCAGTACTTC. Protein: CASSKGRDRESHEQYF.

The CDR3 sequence is CASSGFRQGAYEQYV. The CDR3 DNA follows: TGTGCCAGCAGTGGATTCAGACAGGGGGCCTACGAGCAGTACGTC. The chain recombines TRBV25-1 with TRBJ2-7, with 9 bases aligning to TRBD1. The CDR3 has 15 amino acids. The V segment lost 4 bases and the J segment 2 bases; nucleotides outside the gene matches: 6. The germline V gene has CDR1 MGHDK and CDR2 SYGVNS.

The rearrangement joins TRBV29-1 to TRBJ2-3; 7 positions agree with TRBD2. The CDR3 runs 15 residues. The J segment lost 1 base and the V segment lost 7 bases, leaving 11 bases of the junction unmatched. Germline V gene sequence: CDR1 SQVTM, CDR2 ANQGSEA. Written as DNA, the CDR3 is TGCAGCGCCCAACTGCGGACTAGGGGCACAGATACGCAGTATTTT. Its protein product is CSAQLRTRGTDTQYF.

This chain joins TRBV25-1 and TRBJ2-6; D not certain. The V end lost 7 bases, the J end lost 1 base, and 2 bases lay between the germline ends. The CDR3 is 12 amino acids. Germline loops: CDR1 MGHDK, CDR2 SYGVNS. CDR3 nucleotides: TGTGCCAGCACGTCTGGGGCCAACGTCCTGACTTTC. Translating it yields CASTSGANVLTF.

The chain's CDR3 is CSVEGGQGGMFF. CDR3 nucleotides: TGCAGCGTTGAAGGCGGGCAGGGGGGGATGTTTTTT. This chain joins TRBV29-1 and TRBJ2-2, with D tentatively TRBD1 or TRBD2 (7 bases each). Germline V gene sequence: CDR1 SQVTM, CDR2 ANQGSEA. CDR3 length: 12 amino acids. V dropped 1 base and J dropped 15 bases, with 15 bases sitting between them.

CDR3 region: CAWSPSRGELAKNIQYF. The CDR3 nucleotides are TGTGCCTGGAGCCCCTCGCGGGGGGAACTAGCCAAAAACATTCAGTACTTC. The V and J genes are TRBV30 and TRBJ2-4; 8 bases align to TRBD2. V shed 3 bases and J 0 bases; nucleotides not matched to a gene: 10. The length of the CDR3 is 17 residues. Germline values: CDR1 GTSNPN, CDR2 SVGIG (reference sequence).

The CDR3 is CASVLDRSGTEAFF. For the CDR3, the DNA is TGTGCCAGCGTACTAGACAGGTCAGGCACTGAAGCTTTCTTT. This chain uses TRBV19 with TRBJ1-1, with a tentative D call TRBD1 (6 bases). The germline V gene has CDR1 LNHDA and CDR2 SQIVND (reference sequence). Trimming took 9 bases from V and 4 from J, leaving 18 bases between them. CDR3 size: 14 residues.

The chain employs TRBV5-8 and TRBJ2-1; D ambiguous. The CDR3 contains 16 residues. V lost 0 bases and J lost 0, with 10 bases in between. Per the germline V gene, CDR1 is SGHTS and CDR2 is YDEGEE. The CDR3 loop reads CASSLEGPSSYNEQFF. As DNA, the CDR3 is TGTGCCAGCAGCTTGGAGGGCCCGAGCTCCTACAATGAGCAGTTCTTC.

V usage is TRBV6-5 and J usage is TRBJ1-1; possibly TRBD1 for D (6 bases). The CDR3 is 15 residues long. The germline gives CDR1 MNHEY, CDR2 SVGAGI. V dropped 0 bases and J dropped 1 base, with 9 bases sitting between them. The DNA for the CDR3 is TGTGCCAGCAGTTACTCGGACAGTCGGAACACTGAAGCTTTCTTT. It encodes CASSYSDSRNTEAFF.

The rearrangement links TRBV9 to TRBJ1-6, with D unclear. Germline V gene sequence: CDR1 SGDLS, CDR2 YYNGEE. Deletions cut 0 bases from V and 6 bases from J, with 10 bases between. The CDR3 is made up of 15 amino acids. The CDR3 here is CASSVEPSLNSPLHF. The CDR3, as DNA: TGTGCCAGCAGCGTAGAACCCAGCCTTAATTCACCCCTCCACTTT.

This chain links TRBV7-9 with TRBJ2-7; D uncertain. The CDR3 loop spans 13 amino acids. Germline CDR1 SEHNR, CDR2 FQNEAQ (reference sequence). Trimming took 0 bases from V and 4 from J, leaving 7 bases between them. CDR3 loop: CASSLAGIYEQYF. CDR3 sequence (DNA): TGTGCCAGCAGCTTAGCAGGGATTTACGAGCAGTACTTC.

By share, this clone ranks as medium-sized. This rearrangement joins TRBV1 to TRBJ2-7; whether TRBD1, the table's D call, matches the DNA was not checked. TRBV1 is listed as a pseudogene. The CDR3 is 16 residues long. The CDR3 spells CTSSYKQTGPAYEQYF. The CDR3 region has the DNA TGCACCAGCAGCTACAAGCAGACAGGTCCGGCCTACGAGCAGTACTTC.

The V gene is TRBV5-4, the J gene TRBJ1-4; TRBD1 matches at 7 bases. Trimming at V came to 0 bases and at J to 5 bases, leaving 4 bases not matched to a gene. The CDR3 runs 15 residues. Germline V gene sequence: CDR1 SGHNT, CDR2 YYREEE (reference sequence). CDR3 in DNA: TGTGCCAGCAGCTTGGAGGGGACAGCAAATGAAAAACTGTTTTTT. This sequence encodes CASSLEGTANEKLFF.

This clone has just a few counts. The chain couples TRBV10-1 to TRBJ2-7; 9 positions agree with TRBD1. Trimming at V came to 5 bases and at J to 4 bases, leaving 6 bases not matched to a gene. The CDR3 is made up of 14 amino acids. In germline, CDR1 is WNHNN, CDR2 SYGVQD (reference sequence). CDR3 protein: CASSSGQGPYEQYF. CDR3 DNA sequence: TGCGCCAGCAGTTCGGGACAGGGTCCATACGAGCAGTACTTC.

This clone was detected only a few times. The gene calls are TRBV7-3 and TRBJ2-1; 7 positions match TRBD1. Trimming took 2 bases from V and 4 from J; bases not matched to a gene: 5. The CDR3 spans 15 residues. The V gene's germline CDR1 is SGHTA and CDR2 FQGTGA. In nucleotides, the CDR3 is TGTGCCAGCAGCTTAGAGACAGGGATATACAATGAGCAGTTCTTC. It specifies CASSLETGIYNEQFF.

The chain uses TRBV11-2 and TRBJ1-6; D is unclear. Germline V gene sequence: CDR1 SGHAT, CDR2 FQNNGV. The CDR3 contains 13 residues. V dropped 0 bases and J dropped 8 bases, with 5 bases sitting between them. CDR3 DNA sequence: TGTGCCAGCAGCTTAGAAAACTATTCACCCCTCCACTTT. Translation gives CASSLENYSPLHF.